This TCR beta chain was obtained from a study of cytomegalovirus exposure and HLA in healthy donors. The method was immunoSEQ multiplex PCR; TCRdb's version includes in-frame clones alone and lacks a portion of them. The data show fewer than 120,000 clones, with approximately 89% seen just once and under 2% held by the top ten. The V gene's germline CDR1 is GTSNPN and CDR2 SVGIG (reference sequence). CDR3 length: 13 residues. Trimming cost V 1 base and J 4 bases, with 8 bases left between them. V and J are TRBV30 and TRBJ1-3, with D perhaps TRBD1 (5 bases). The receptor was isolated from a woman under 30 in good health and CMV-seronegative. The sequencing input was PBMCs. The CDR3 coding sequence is TGTGCCTGGAGTGCGACAGTGGGAAACACCATATATTTT. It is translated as CAWSATVGNTIYF.